These 27 T cell receptor beta chains were sequenced from one sample in a study of T cells after yellow fever vaccination. MiXCR, applied by TCRdb to the 5' RACE reads, yields one record per CDR3 protein. The table shows about 320,000 distinct CDR3 sequences, with roughly 10% occurring only once. Sequencing used CD4+ T cells sorted from PBMCs, obtained 45 days after the yellow fever booster vaccination. These receptors all come from a man aged 18-30 years who received the YFV17D yellow fever vaccine.

This clonotype was picked up a small number of times. The V and J genes are TRBV24-1 and TRBJ2-3, with 9 bases identical to TRBD2. The CDR3 runs to 16 residues. Looked up from germline, CDR1 is KGHDR and CDR2 is SFDVKD. Unmatched junction bases numbered 6, after V lost 2 bases and J lost 4 bases. CDR3 in amino acids: CATSDSGGGDADTQYF. The CDR3 region has the DNA TGTGCCACCAGTGATTCTGGCGGGGGGGACGCAGATACGCAGTATTTT.

The rearrangement uses TRBV20-1 and TRBJ1-2; TRBD1 matches at 7 bases. The CDR3 extends over 16 amino acids. The ends lost 6 bases at V and 0 bases at J; junction bases unmatched: 13. From germline, CDR1 is DFQATT and CDR2 SNEGSKA (reference sequence). The CDR3 bases are TGCAGTGCCCTCTGGACAGGCGTTGGACCTAACTATGGCTACACCTTC. This translates into CSALWTGVGPNYGYTF.

This chain joins TRBV6-2 or TRBV6-3 and TRBJ2-2, with 8 bases that match TRBD1. V lost 6 bases and J lost 1; bases outside the gene matches: 7. The CDR3 covers 16 residues. Germline values: CDR1 MNHEY, CDR2 SVGEGT. The CDR3 region is CASSPQGAENTGELFF. CDR3 DNA sequence: TGTGCCAGCAGCCCCCAGGGGGCGGAGAACACCGGGGAGCTGTTTTTT.

This clonotype was counted ten times or more. The chain uses TRBV7-3 and TRBJ2-5; D may be TRBD2 (7 bases). V gave up 6 bases and J gave up 4 bases, with 12 bases separating them. The germline V gene encodes CDR1 SGHTA and CDR2 FQGTGA. This CDR3 has 13 residues. CDR3 region: CASSPGGRETQYF. CDR3 bases: TGTGCCAGCAGTCCGGGGGGCCGAGAGACCCAGTACTTC.

CDR3 sequence (DNA): TGTGCCAGCAGCTTAAGACAGGGAGTCAGAGAGACCCAGTACTTC. Protein product: CASSLRQGVRETQYF. The chain links TRBV5-5 to TRBJ2-5; 7 nucleotides match TRBD1. The CDR3 loop spans 15 amino acids. The germline CDR1 and CDR2 sequences are SGHKS and YYEKEE (reference sequence). V shed 2 bases and J 4 bases; nucleotides not matched to a gene: 8. Using reference TRBV5-5 and TRBJ2-5 for the parts outside the CDR3, the full variable domain is DAGVTQSPTHLIKTRGQQVTLRCSPISGHKSVSWYQQVLGQGPQFIFQYYEKEERGRGNFPDRFSARQFPNYSSELNVNALLLGDSALYLCASSLRQGVRETQYFGPGTRLLVL.

J is TRBJ1-1 and V is TRBV12-3 or TRBV12-4; unclear D gene. CDR3 size: 12 residues. The V end was cut by 5 bases, the J end by 11 bases, with 15 bases between. CDR3 loop: CASSPLWAEAFF. CDR3 bases: TGTGCCAGCAGTCCCCTTTGGGCAGAGGCTTTCTTT.

J is TRBJ2-2 and V is TRBV24-1; 9 bases align to TRBD1. The V gene's germline CDR1 is KGHDR and CDR2 SFDVKD. The V segment lost 8 bases and the J segment 5 bases; nucleotides outside the gene matches: 5. The CDR3 has 14 residues. The CDR3 loop reads CATMDRGSTGELFF. The CDR3 DNA sequence: TGTGCCACCATGGACAGGGGATCGACCGGGGAGCTGTTTTTT.

The chain carries TRBV20-1 and TRBJ2-7; unclear D gene. Germline CDR1 is DFQATT and CDR2 is SNEGSKA (reference sequence). This CDR3 has 14 residues. Trimming removed 4 bases at V and 5 bases at J, with 18 bases between. CDR3 coding DNA: TGCAGTGCTATCGGACCGAACCTCCCGAACGAGCAGTACGTC. Amino acid sequence: CSAIGPNLPNEQYV.

This clonotype was observed a handful of times. The J gene is TRBJ1-5, the V gene TRBV6-5, with D tentatively TRBD1 (5 bases). This CDR3 spans 13 amino acids. Deletions cut 2 bases from V and 7 bases from J, with 9 bases between. CDR1 is MNHEY, CDR2 SVGAGI, per germline. CDR3 DNA sequence: TGTGCCAGCAGTTACAGGGGAGGGCAGCCCCAGCATTTT. Its protein product is CASSYRGGQPQHF.

The table lists this clonotype with many counts. This chain joins TRBV12-3 or TRBV12-4 and TRBJ2-3, with 9 bases lining up with TRBD2. V shed 6 bases and J 6 bases; nucleotides not matched to a gene: 7. The CDR3 is 14 residues long. In DNA form, the CDR3 reads TGTGCCAGCAGCCCAGGCACTAGCGGGGATACGCAGTATTTT. Translating gives CASSPGTSGDTQYF.

This clonotype was seen a handful of times. The gene calls are TRBV29-1 and TRBJ1-5, with TRBD1 identical over 9 bases. The germline V gene has CDR1 SQVTM and CDR2 ANQGSEA. The CDR3 consists of 13 residues. After removal of 6 bases from V and 3 bases from J, the junction contained 3 bases not matched to a gene. CDR3 sequence reads: CSVGTGHNQPQHF. The CDR3 DNA is TGCAGCGTGGGGACAGGGCACAATCAGCCCCAGCATTTT.

The V and J genes are TRBV7-2 and TRBJ2-7, with a tentative D call TRBD2 (5 bases). The CDR3 is 12 residues long. V lost 4 bases and J lost 7, with 11 bases in between. Germline V CDR1 and CDR2: SGHTA, FQGNSA. As DNA, the CDR3 is TGTGCCAGCAGCTCCCCCGGAGGTGAGCAGTACGTC. As protein: CASSSPGGEQYV.

In its sample, this clonotype was seen a few times. The genes are TRBV3-1 and TRBJ1-1; no definite D call. The V and J ends lost 4 bases and 0 bases respectively, with 9 bases between them. The CDR3 runs to 14 residues. Germline assignment: CDR1 LGHDT and CDR2 YNNKEL (reference sequence). CDR3 region: CASSPYDLNTEAFF. The CDR3 DNA reads TGTGCCAGCAGCCCGTACGATTTGAACACTGAAGCTTTCTTT.

The table lists this clonotype with a few counts. This chain joins TRBV5-1 and TRBJ1-6, with TRBD1 identical over 7 bases. Losses at the gene ends were 4 bases for V and 5 bases for J; bases not matched to a gene: 6. CDR3 length: 15 amino acids. Germline-derived CDR1 and CDR2 are SGHRS and YFSETQ. The CDR3 DNA is TGCGCCAGCAGCGAACAGGGGAGGGATAATTCACCCCTCCACTTT. Translating gives CASSEQGRDNSPLHF.

The chain combines TRBV4-3 with TRBJ2-7; a weak D match, TRBD1 (5 bases). Trimming shortened V by 4 bases and J by 0 bases, and 19 bases separated the two germline ends. This CDR3 is built from 17 residues. Per the germline V gene, CDR1 is LGHNA and CDR2 is YSLEER. DNA of the CDR3: TGCGCCAGCAGCCGCTTAAATGACAGTGAGAGCTCCTACGAGCAGTACGTC. It codes for CASSRLNDSESSYEQYV.

This clonotype was seen only a few times. This rearrangement joins TRBV20-1 to TRBJ1-5; TRBD1 might be the D (5 bases). The CDR3 runs to 14 residues. The germline gives CDR1 DFQATT, CDR2 SNEGSKA (reference sequence). V was shortened by 6 bases and J by 4 bases, with 16 bases between the two germline ends. The CDR3 coding sequence is TGCAGTGCCCCCCGTCGGGGCGGAAATCAGCCCCAGCATTTT. As protein: CSAPRRGGNQPQHF.

There are a few counts of this clonotype. V is TRBV2 and J is TRBJ2-1, with D perhaps matching TRBD2 (5 bases). CDR3 length: 13 amino acids. Deletions cut 4 bases from V and 8 bases from J, with 12 bases between. The germline V gene has CDR1 SNHLY and CDR2 FYNNEI. The DNA for the CDR3 is TGTGCCAGCAGTGTCCTAGCTATTTATGAGCAGTTCTTC. Its translation: CASSVLAIYEQFF.

This clonotype has a count of ten or more. The rearrangement uses TRBV7-9 and TRBJ1-4; the match to TRBD1 covers 7 bases. Germline loops: CDR1 SEHNR, CDR2 FQNEAQ (reference sequence). The trim removed 5 bases at V and 8 bases at J, leaving 11 bases unmatched. The CDR3 loop spans 15 amino acids. Written as DNA, the CDR3 is TGTGCCAGCAGCCGAGGGGGCGCCGAGGAGGAAAAACTGTTTTTT. Its protein product is CASSRGGAEEEKLFF.

The J gene is TRBJ2-2, the V gene TRBV5-4; D may be TRBD2 (6 bases). Trimming took off 2 bases at V and 0 bases at J, with 8 bases between the two ends. This CDR3 region has 15 residues. The germline V gene encodes CDR1 SGHNT and CDR2 YYREEE (reference sequence). The CDR3 here is CASSFGTPNTGELFF. The CDR3 nucleotides are TGTGCCAGCAGCTTCGGGACTCCGAACACCGGGGAGCTGTTTTTT. Full variable domain (outside the CDR3, taken from reference TRBV5-4 and TRBJ2-2): ETGVTQSPTHLIKTRGQQVTLRCSSQSGHNTVSWYQQALGQGPQFIFQYYREEENGRGNFPPRFSGLQFPNYSSELNVNALELDDSALYLCASSFGTPNTGELFFGEGSRLTVL.

At least ten counts were recorded for this clonotype. A junction end diverges from the germline sequence, so it may reflect a read error. V and J are TRBV5-1 and TRBJ2-1; D might be TRBD1 (5 bases). Germline V lookup: CDR1 SGHRS, CDR2 YFSETQ. This CDR3 has 15 amino acids. The CDR3 spells CASSLDQGSYNEQFF. The CDR3, as DNA: TGTGCCAGCAGCTTGGATCAGGGTTCCTACAATGAGCAGTTCTTC.

This clonotype was seen repeatedly, ten times or more. This chain joins TRBV5-1 and TRBJ2-3; possibly TRBD2 for D (6 bases). CDR1 and CDR2 (germline): SGHRS, YFSETQ. V gave up 5 bases and J gave up 2 bases, with 12 bases separating them. The CDR3 is 14 amino acids. The chain's CDR3 is CASREEGSTDTQYF. Here the CDR3 DNA reads TGCGCCAGCAGAGAGGAGGGATCCACAGATACGCAGTATTTT.

This clonotype was counted only a few times. The CDR3 protein is CASSQDWDEGAPGQYEQYV. CDR3 DNA: TGTGCCAGCAGCCAAGATTGGGACGAGGGAGCCCCAGGCCAGTACGAGCAGTACGTC. V is TRBV3-2 and J is TRBJ2-7; the table's TRBD1 call for D was not verified on the DNA. TRBV3-2 is a known pseudogene. This CDR3 has 19 amino acids.

This clonotype appeared many times. The rearrangement links TRBV7-2 to TRBJ1-5; TRBD1 is a possible D gene (5 bases). CDR3 size: 16 residues. The V gene's germline CDR1 is SGHTA and CDR2 FQGNSA. V was clipped by 1 base and J by 2 bases, with 12 bases between them. CDR3 in DNA: TGTGCCAGCAGCTTAGTGGGGCAGGGACGCAATCAGCCCCAGCATTTT. This codes for CASSLVGQGRNQPQHF.

V is TRBV7-2 and J is TRBJ1-6; TRBD1 aligns across 8 bases. In germline, CDR1 is SGHTA, CDR2 FQGNSA. This CDR3 has 13 amino acids. J lost 10 bases, V lost 7 bases, and 6 bases had no gene match. The CDR3 DNA follows: TGTGCCAGCAACGGGGACAGGCGGTCACCCCTCCACTTT. It yields the protein CASNGDRRSPLHF.

This clonotype was recorded a few times. The chain joins TRBV14 to TRBJ2-7; D is uncertain. Germline CDR1 SGHDN, CDR2 FVKESK. Trimming pared 1 base from V and 6 bases from J, leaving 10 bases between. The CDR3 has 13 amino acids. For the CDR3, the DNA is TGTGCCAGCAGCCAAGTTCGAGTTACCGAGCAGTACTTC. Translation gives CASSQVRVTEQYF.

This clonotype showed up just a few times. V is TRBV5-4 and J is TRBJ2-2; D not certain. This CDR3 has 14 residues. The germline CDR1 and CDR2 sequences are SGHNT and YYREEE (reference sequence). V lost 0 bases and J 10 bases, leaving 13 bases between the germline ends. CDR3 in DNA: TGTGCCAGCAGCTTGGAGGCCCGCGGTCAGGAGCTGTTTTTT. This translates into CASSLEARGQELFF.

The chain carries TRBV5-4 and TRBJ2-5; TRBD1 is a possible D gene (5 bases). Germline values: CDR1 SGHNT, CDR2 YYREEE (reference sequence). V lost 1 base to trimming and J lost 5 bases, with 12 bases between them. The CDR3 runs 14 residues. The CDR3: CASSLKGSSETQYF. The CDR3, as DNA: TGTGCCAGCAGCTTGAAGGGGTCCTCCGAGACCCAGTACTTC.